This T cell receptor (beta chain) originates from a study of blood T cell repertoires in COVID-19. Whole-study context: Acute-phase and convalescent COVID-19 samples originated in the United States, Italy and Spain. Sample material is recorded as cDNA or gDNA derived from T cells, B-cell-depleted T cells, or PBMCs.

Sequencing was performed with immunoSEQ multiplex PCR; in TCRdb, only in-frame clones are kept and a portion is missing. This table holds about 300,000 clones, about 85% found once. J gave up 1 base and V 5 bases, and 3 bases lay outside the gene matches. The CDR3 loop spans 14 amino acids. The germline V gene has CDR1 MNHEY and CDR2 SMNVEV (reference sequence). This receptor was obtained from a human donor in a cohort sampled during active COVID-19. The chain is built from TRBV27 and TRBJ2-5, with TRBD1 matching 8 bases. Sequenced sample: peripheral blood. In DNA, the CDR3 is TGTGCCAGCAGTCGACAGGGGATCCAAGAGACCCAGTACTTC. It is translated as CASSRQGIQETQYF.